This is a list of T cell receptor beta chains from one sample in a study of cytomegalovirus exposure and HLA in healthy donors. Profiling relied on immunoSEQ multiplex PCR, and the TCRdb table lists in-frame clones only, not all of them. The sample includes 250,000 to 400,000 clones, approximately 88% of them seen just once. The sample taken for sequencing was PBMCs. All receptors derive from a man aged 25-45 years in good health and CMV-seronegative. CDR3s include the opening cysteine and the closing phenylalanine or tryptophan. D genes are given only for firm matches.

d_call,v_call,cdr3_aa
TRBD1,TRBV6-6,CASSLGGMGHEQFF
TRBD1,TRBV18,CASSSTGYDTTQYF
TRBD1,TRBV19,CASSTRTGTGRNQPQHF
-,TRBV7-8,CASSLGQDEQYF
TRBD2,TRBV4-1,CASSQWRGDQETQYF
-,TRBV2,CASRKTQVTNTGELFF
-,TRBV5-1,CASSSGHTSTDTQYF
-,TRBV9,CASSVTGDSYNEQFF
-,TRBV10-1,CASSELLGTDTQYF
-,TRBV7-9,CASSLQGGTEAFF
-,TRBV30,CAWSGIAMDSLSGTSYNEQFF
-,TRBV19,CASNRQAREEAFF
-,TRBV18,CASSPGQWSNTEAFF
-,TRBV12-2,CASRSGSATGASSYNSPLHF
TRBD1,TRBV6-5,CASSYEWGTAYEQYF
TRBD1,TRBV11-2,CASSSQGQGYYEQYF
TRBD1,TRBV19,CASSIQGDSPLHF
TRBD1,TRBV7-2,CASSLVGQGRGYEQYF